This entry lists 21 T cell receptor beta chains sequenced from one sample in a study of naive CD8 T cells in extremely preterm neonates. Profiling relied on immunoSEQ multiplex PCR, and the TCRdb table lists in-frame clones only, not all of them. Found here are some 7,000 clones, just under 98% of them singletons; the top ten hold 0.3% to 0.35%. Sequencing used naive CD8+ T cells from blood. Source of these receptors: a human donor in good health.

This clone was counted once. The rearrangement joins TRBV2 to TRBJ1-2; TRBD1 is a possible D gene (6 bases). Germline lookup yields CDR1 SNHLY and CDR2 FYNNEI. CDR3 size: 13 residues. Trimming pared 3 bases from V and 7 bases from J, leaving 12 bases between. The CDR3 loop reads CASSEGGGRGYTF. As DNA, the CDR3 is TGTGCCAGCAGTGAGGGAGGGGGACGTGGCTACACCTTC. The entire variable domain, with the rest obtained from reference TRBV2 and TRBJ1-2, is as follows: EPEVTQTPSHQVTQMGQEVILRCVPISNHLYFYWYRQILGQKVEFLVSFYNNEISEKSEIFDDQFSVERPDGSNFTLKIRSTKLEDSAMYFCASSEGGGRGYTFGSGTRLTVV.

The rearrangement joins TRBV9 to TRBJ1-1; 12 bases map to TRBD1. V trimming: 1 base; J trimming: 8 bases; junction bases outside the gene matches: 6. Germline V gives CDR1 SGDLS, CDR2 YYNGEE. The CDR3 consists of 15 residues. In nucleotides, the CDR3 is TGTGCCAGCAGCGTAAGGGACAGGGGGCGTCGGGAAGCTTTCTTT. It encodes CASSVRDRGRREAFF.

V and J are TRBV7-2 and TRBJ2-1; D perhaps matches TRBD1 (6 bases). CDR1 and CDR2 (germline): SGHTA, FQGNSA. V was shortened by 4 bases and J by 3 bases, with 16 bases between the two germline ends. CDR3 length: 16 residues. The chain's CDR3 is CASSYRQESYYNEQFF. The CDR3 DNA sequence: TGTGCCAGCAGCTACCGACAGGAATCATACTACAATGAGCAGTTCTTC.

The rearrangement joins TRBV6-1 to TRBJ1-3, with 7 bases that match TRBD1. The junction had 8 bases not matched to a gene; V was cut back by 1 base and J by 8 bases. The CDR3 consists of 15 residues. From germline, CDR1 is MNHNS and CDR2 SASEGT. CDR3 sequence: CASSEEGGTPDTIYF. The CDR3 nucleotides read TGTGCCAGCAGTGAAGAAGGGGGCACCCCGGACACCATATATTTT.

The chain has TRBV30 and TRBJ2-7; D not certain. This CDR3 spans 13 amino acids. Looked up from germline, CDR1 is GTSNPN and CDR2 is SVGIG (reference sequence). The V end lost 8 bases, the J end lost 0 bases, and 14 bases lay between the germline ends. CDR3 amino acids: CARTTTSSYEQYF. The CDR3 DNA reads as TGTGCCCGTACAACTACGAGCTCCTACGAGCAGTACTTC. The complete variable domain, with remaining parts taken from reference TRBV30 and TRBJ2-7, reads SQTIHQWPATLVQPVGSPLSLECTVEGTSNPNLYWYRQAAGRGLQLLFYSVGIGQISSEVPQNLSASRPQDRQFILSSKKLLLSDSGFYLCARTTTSSYEQYFGPGTRLTVT.

The chain joins TRBV27 to TRBJ2-1; 12 nucleotides match TRBD2. Germline values: CDR1 MNHEY, CDR2 SMNVEV (reference sequence). The CDR3 has 16 residues. V was pared by 0 bases and J by 4 bases, with 1 base of the junction left unmatched. The CDR3 loop reads CASSLSGLAGYNEQFF. The CDR3, as DNA: TGTGCCAGCAGTTTATCCGGACTAGCGGGGTACAATGAGCAGTTCTTC.

As to this clone: One end of the junction is discordant with germline, which a read error may explain. The J gene is TRBJ2-5, the V gene TRBV5-8, with a possible D match to TRBD2 (6 bases). The germline V gene encodes CDR1 SGHTS and CDR2 YDEGEE. The CDR3 extends over 14 amino acids. The CDR3 here is CASSFPGVQDTQYF. In DNA, the CDR3 is TGTGCCAGCAGCTTTCCGGGGGTGCAAGATACCCAGTACTTC.

The chain employs TRBV27 and TRBJ2-2; D is uncertain. Germline-derived CDR1 and CDR2 are MNHEY and SMNVEV (reference sequence). The CDR3 spans 14 residues. Trimming shortened V by 3 bases and J by 1 base, and 6 bases separated the two germline ends. CDR3 DNA sequence: TGTGCCAGCAGTTTTCTCTTGAACACCGGGGAGCTGTTTTTT. Translation: CASSFLLNTGELFF.

This chain joins TRBV27 and TRBJ1-2; a weak D match, TRBD1 (6 bases). With 5 bases removed from V and 7 bases from J, the gap between germline ends came to 20 bases. This CDR3 has 15 amino acids. In germline, CDR1 is MNHEY, CDR2 SMNVEV (reference sequence). The CDR3 nucleotides are TGTGCCAGCAGTCCCAGGACAGTTGCCTCGGGTGGCTACACCTTC. Translated: CASSPRTVASGGYTF.

The chain uses TRBV7-3 and TRBJ2-1; a weak D match, TRBD2 (5 bases). V gave up 5 bases and J gave up 5 bases, with 16 bases separating them. The length of the CDR3 is 15 residues. CDR1 and CDR2 from the germline V gene are SGHTA and FQGTGA. DNA of the CDR3: TGTGCCAGCAGCGATAGCGAGGACCCTAACAATGAGCAGTTCTTC. Translation gives CASSDSEDPNNEQFF.

Points on this clone: One end of the junction fails to match germline, which may point to a read error. The chain joins TRBV7-9 to TRBJ2-5; D gene unclear. The CDR3 runs to 15 residues. CDR1 is SEHNR, CDR2 FQNEAQ, per germline (reference sequence). The CDR3 DNA follows: TGTGCCAGCAGCTTAGTTCGGAGCCTACAAGATACCCAGTACTTC. This encodes CASSLVRSLQDTQYF.

This chain connects TRBV6-5 to TRBJ2-4, with no clear D. CDR3 length: 16 residues. The germline V gene has CDR1 MNHEY and CDR2 SVGAGI. Trimming took 0 bases from V and 0 from J, leaving 9 bases between them. The DNA of the CDR3 is TGTGCCAGCAGTTACTCGAGTCCCCTAGCCAAAAACATTCAGTACTTC. Amino acid sequence: CASSYSSPLAKNIQYF.

This clone is a singleton in its sample. V gene TRBV9 combines with J gene TRBJ1-5, with D perhaps matching TRBD1 (6 bases). CDR1 is SGDLS and CDR2 is YYNGEE in the germline V gene. V lost 0 bases to trimming and J lost 4 bases, with 8 bases between them. The CDR3 is 14 residues long. The chain's CDR3 is CASSVGQANQPQHF. The CDR3 region has the DNA TGTGCCAGCAGCGTAGGACAGGCGAATCAGCCCCAGCATTTT.

The chain links TRBV4-1 to TRBJ2-1, with D possibly matching TRBD1 (6 bases). CDR1 is MGHRA and CDR2 is YSYEKL in the germline V gene. The CDR3 is 15 residues long. Trimming cost V 2 bases and J 6 bases, with 14 bases left between them. The CDR3 coding sequence is TGCGCCAGCAGCCAAACGGCAGGGGTCCCCAATGAGCAGTTCTTC. It translates to CASSQTAGVPNEQFF.

The J gene is TRBJ2-7, the V gene TRBV9, with D perhaps matching TRBD2 (6 bases). V lost 0 bases and J 2 bases, leaving 9 bases between the germline ends. The germline V gene has CDR1 SGDLS and CDR2 YYNGEE. The CDR3 runs to 14 residues. In DNA form, the CDR3 reads TGTGCCAGCAGCGTAGATTGGGAGGCCTACGAGCAGTACTTC. Residues: CASSVDWEAYEQYF.

The gene calls are TRBV25-1 and TRBJ1-3, with a tentative D call TRBD1 (5 bases). Germline CDR1 MGHDK, CDR2 SYGVNS. The germline V and J ends were trimmed by 1 base and 11 bases, with 9 bases remaining between them. The CDR3 consists of 12 residues. CDR3 sequence (DNA): TGTGCCAGCAGTGAATCGGGAGGGGCCATATATTTT. Translating it yields CASSESGGAIYF.

The chain employs TRBV15 and TRBJ2-7; D is unresolved. V lost 0 bases to trimming and J lost 4 bases, with 4 bases between them. Germline-derived CDR1 and CDR2 are LNHNV and YYDKDF (reference sequence). The length of the CDR3 is 12 residues. The CDR3 bases are TGTGCCACCAGCAGAGATCATTACGAGCAGTACTTC. Amino acids: CATSRDHYEQYF.

This clone is a singleton in its sample. The chain combines TRBV10-3 with TRBJ2-5; the D gene is possibly TRBD2 (5 bases). The J call may be mistaken, given a closer DNA end match to TRBJ2-7. CDR1 ENHRY and CDR2 SYGVKD come from the germline V gene. The CDR3 has 16 residues. The CDR3 DNA reads TGTGCCATCAGTGAGTCAGCCCAGGAGGTCTCCTACGAGCAGTACTTC. Translating it yields CAISESAQEVSYEQYF.

This clone was seen once. The chain combines TRBV13 with TRBJ2-2; no definite D call. V was shortened by 3 bases and J by 0 bases, with 2 bases between the two germline ends. CDR1 is PRHDT and CDR2 is FYEKMQ in the germline V gene (reference sequence). CDR3 length: 13 amino acids. CDR3 nucleotides: TGTGCCAGCAGCTTCTCGAACACCGGGGAGCTGTTTTTT. Its translation is CASSFSNTGELFF.

The gene calls are TRBV5-1 and TRBJ1-5; TRBD1 is a possible D gene (5 bases). The CDR3 is 15 amino acids. The germline CDR1 and CDR2 sequences are SGHRS and YFSETQ. Deletions cut 2 bases from V and 3 bases from J, with 12 bases between. In DNA, the CDR3 is TGCGCCAGCAGCTTATCAGGGTCTTCCAATCAGCCCCAGCATTTT. Protein sequence: CASSLSGSSNQPQHF.

This sequence joins TRBV10-1 and TRBJ2-1; 10 nucleotides line up with TRBD2. Germline trimming cut 0 bases from V and 4 bases from J; bases unmatched to any gene: 15. The CDR3 loop spans 20 amino acids. Germline lookup yields CDR1 WNHNN and CDR2 SYGVQD (reference sequence). Here the CDR3 DNA reads TGCGCCAGCAGTGAGTCAATGGAAGCGGGAGGGCCGGAGGATTACAATGAGCAGTTCTTC. It yields the protein CASSESMEAGGPEDYNEQFF.